The 10 T cell receptor beta chains in this list originate from one sample, sequenced in a study of T cell responses to AZD1222 COVID-19 vaccine. Generated by immunoSEQ multiplex PCR, the TCRdb table keeps only in-frame clones and is missing some. Counted here are 87,000 or so clones, around 90% occurring once; the ten biggest clones make up more than 7.5%. The sample here was peripheral blood, taken on day 0 of AZD1222 vaccination. The receptors were sampled from an adult in good health.

This chain links TRBV5-1 with TRBJ2-7; 11 bases align to TRBD1. The CDR3 runs to 16 residues. With 3 bases clipped from V and 2 bases from J, the junction kept 7 bases outside the gene matches. Per germline, CDR1 SGHRS and CDR2 YFSETQ. This CDR3 reads CASSWGPGQGAYEQYF. The CDR3 DNA reads as TGCGCCAGCAGCTGGGGACCGGGACAGGGGGCCTACGAGCAGTACTTC.

This sequence joins TRBV7-2 and TRBJ1-1; D gene unclear. CDR3 length: 13 residues. Germline V gene data show CDR1 as SGHTA and CDR2 as FQGNSA. V shed 6 bases and J shed 5 bases, with 13 bases lying between them. The CDR3 DNA sequence: TGTGCCAGCAGTTCCGGTGAGCAGACTGAAGCTTTCTTT. This sequence encodes CASSSGEQTEAFF. Full variable domain (remainder filled in from reference TRBV7-2 and TRBJ1-1): GAGVSQSPSNKVTEKGKDVELRCDPISGHTALYWYRQSLGQGLEFLIYFQGNSAPDKSGLPSDRFSAERTGGSVSTLTIQRTQQEDSAVYLCASSSGEQTEAFFGQGTRLTVV.

The chain links TRBV6-9 to TRBJ1-2; D is ambiguous. V was trimmed by 3 bases and J by 4 bases, leaving 9 bases between them. The CDR3 runs to 13 residues. Per the germline V gene, CDR1 is MNHGY and CDR2 is SVAAGI. CDR3 coding DNA: TGTGCCAGCAGTTACGGTCCGGGCTATGGCTACACCTTC. It codes for CASSYGPGYGYTF.

The genes are TRBV19 and TRBJ2-2; D is uncertain. The ends were cut back, 7 bases at V and 0 bases at J, with 6 bases in the middle. The CDR3 consists of 13 residues. The germline gives CDR1 LNHDA, CDR2 SQIVND (reference sequence). The CDR3 protein is CASNPANTGELFF. In DNA, the CDR3 is TGTGCCAGTAACCCGGCGAACACCGGGGAGCTGTTTTTT.

The chain carries TRBV7-3 and TRBJ2-7, with 7 nucleotides matching TRBD2. The germline gives CDR1 SGHTA, CDR2 FQGTGA. Trimming at V came to 5 bases and at J to 6 bases, leaving 4 bases not matched to a gene. The CDR3 length is 12 residues. CDR3 protein: CASSPGRGEQYF. The CDR3 nucleotides are TGTGCCAGCAGCCCGGGGAGGGGCGAGCAGTACTTC.

The rearrangement links TRBV3-1 (or the pseudogene TRBV3-2) to TRBJ2-7; D perhaps matches TRBD1 (5 bases). Germline V lookup: CDR1 LGHDT, CDR2 YNNKEL (reference sequence). This CDR3 spans 16 amino acids. Trimming took off 0 bases at V and 0 bases at J, with 12 bases between the two ends. The CDR3 region has the DNA TGTGCCAGCAGCCAAGATTTGCGACAGAGCTCCTACGAGCAGTACTTC. Translating gives CASSQDLRQSSYEQYF.

The rearrangement joins TRBV6-4 to TRBJ1-3; D unresolved. V was clipped by 0 bases and J by 0 bases, with 9 bases between them. Germline V gives CDR1 MRHNA, CDR2 SNTAGT. The CDR3 totals 16 residues. CDR3 region: CASSDSNEASGNTIYF. The CDR3 coding sequence is TGTGCCAGCAGTGACTCGAACGAGGCCTCTGGAAACACCATATATTTT.

The rearrangement joins TRBV5-1 to TRBJ1-2; D is ambiguous. V dropped 0 bases and J dropped 8 bases, with 8 bases sitting between them. The germline gives CDR1 SGHRS, CDR2 YFSETQ. This CDR3 spans 12 amino acids. The CDR3 loop is CASSLEGKGYTF. For the CDR3, the DNA is TGCGCCAGCAGCTTGGAAGGGAAAGGCTACACCTTC.

The chain combines TRBV18 with TRBJ2-1; maybe TRBD2 (7 bases). The germline V gene has CDR1 KGHSH and CDR2 LQKENI. Trimming cost V 0 bases and J 4 bases, with 13 bases left between them. CDR3 length: 16 residues. CDR3: CASSPPNGGTYNEQFF. For the CDR3, the DNA is TGTGCCAGCTCACCACCCAACGGGGGGACATACAATGAGCAGTTCTTC.

This chain links TRBV13 with TRBJ1-2, with 8 bases matching TRBD1. With 2 bases clipped from V and 7 bases from J, the junction kept 3 bases outside the gene matches. In germline, CDR1 is PRHDT, CDR2 FYEKMQ (reference sequence). The CDR3 consists of 13 residues. CDR3 residues: CASSLQGAGGYTF. The CDR3 nucleotides are TGTGCCAGCAGCTTACAGGGGGCCGGTGGCTACACCTTC. Drawing the rest from reference TRBV13 and TRBJ1-2, the complete variable domain is AAGVIQSPRHLIKEKRETATLKCYPIPRHDTVYWYQQGPGQDPQFLISFYEKMQSDKGSIPDRFSAQQFSDYHSELNMSSLELGDSALYFCASSLQGAGGYTFGSGTRLTVV.